This T cell receptor (beta chain) was sequenced in a study of T-cell memory formation after mild COVID-19 (dated by TCRdb to about 2021). At the level of the whole study: TCR sequence clusters from the two donors were found to be largely donor specific. Two young, previously healthy adult volunteers, one female and one male, were included in the cohort. Longitudinal TCRalpha and TCRbeta repertoire sequencing tracked T-cell clones expanding and contracting after mild COVID-19 in two donors.

Ficoll-Paque density gradient centrifugation was used to isolate PBMCs. Sequencing was performed on an Illumina NovaSeq 6000. TCRalpha and TCRbeta cDNA libraries were constructed by 5'RACE with constant-segment primers, with sample barcodes and unique molecular identifiers being introduced. RNA was extracted from every sample with Trizol reagent. Amplification of the libraries took two PCR steps, and the second step added a second sample barcode plus Illumina TruSeq adapters. Libraries were sequenced on an Illumina NovaSeq with 2 x 150 bp paired-end reads. In the authors' own workflow: Demultiplexing of reads and collapsing into UMI-guided consensus sequences were performed with migec v1.2.7. Using mixcr v2.1.11, UMI consensuses were aligned to TRA and TRB V and J templates and then assembled into clonotypes. A clonotype was counted as expanded or contracted only when both edgeR and NoisET called the clonotype significant, with the noise models trained on biological replicates. For edgeR calls, the cutoffs were a false discovery rate-adjusted p below 0.01 and a log2 fold-change threshold of 1. PCA with hierarchical clustering of max-normalized trajectories of the 1000 most abundant clonotypes was used as exploratory dynamics analysis. Separately sequenced CD4+ and CD8+ repertoires were used to assign the CD4 or CD8 phenotype of responding clones. TCRdb cleaned the public reads at Q25 with fastp, built clones with MiXCR and kept in-frame beta chains. A single entry per CDR3 protein holds the most common genes and DNA from its merged rows. What appears here as the V and J calls and clone size reflects TCRdb's work, not the paper's. This sample holds approximately 500,000 distinct CDR3 sequences; 25% were observed only once. In total, the top ten clones hold around 13% of the sample.

The study at large found these results: The study covered only a couple of mild cases, and larger cohorts including severe cases with pre-infection samples were considered necessary. Some responding clones were detected in pre-infection memory, which suggested that pre-existing cross-reactive memory T cells had joined the SARS-CoV-2 response. The second-wave clones that peaked on day 37 were not confirmed to be SARS-CoV-2 specific. Balanced CD4/CD8 phenotypes were observed for clones contracting from day 15 to 85, whereas a bias towards CD4+ was observed for a second wave of clones expanding from day 15 to 37. Contracting CD4+ clones appeared mostly in the CM and EM memory subsets, whereas CD8+ clones were enriched in EMRA.

Notes on this clonotype: Its specific antigen is unknown. No clone much larger than this one lies a single base away; base qualities are absent.

Looking up the germline V gene yields CDR1 SGHRS and CDR2 YFSETQ. Ends trimmed: V by 4 bases, J by 1 base; bases unmatched to a gene: 9. The CDR3 contains 17 residues, cysteine and phenylalanine counted. Of all the DNA, just the CDR3 is kept, 51 bases in frame from base 1. The sequence was obtained from an adult woman who had mild COVID-19 (a few samples of this study predate the infection). The sample titles of this study are shuffled in the database, so cell type and time point are left out; the donor was told from shared clones. Sequenced input: PBMCs or a T cell subset sorted from them (not recorded which). The chain links TRBV5-1 with TRBJ2-3, and 10 junctional nucleotides match TRBD2. The CDR3: CASSHLSGTSGTDTQYF. In nucleotide form, the sequence is TGCGCCAGCAGCCACCTTTCCGGGACTAGCGGCACAGATACGCAGTATTTT.